These 29 T cell receptor beta chains came from one sample sequenced in a study of blood T cell repertoires in COVID-19. Sequencing was performed with immunoSEQ multiplex PCR; in TCRdb, only in-frame clones are kept and a portion is missing. The top ten hold about 1.7% of the sample, which has 140,000 or so clones, approximately 88% seen once. Sequenced: peripheral blood. Receptor source: a woman aged 45-59 years with acute or convalescent COVID-19.

DNA of the CDR3: TGTGCCACCAGTGAAAGGACAGAGGGCTACACCTTC. It translates to CATSERTEGYTF. The chain is built from TRBV24-1 and TRBJ1-2; D is possibly TRBD1 (6 bases). Germline assignment: CDR1 KGHDR and CDR2 SFDVKD. This CDR3 has 12 amino acids. V was shortened by 4 bases and J by 8 bases, with 10 bases between the two germline ends.

This chain links TRBV27 with TRBJ2-7, with a weak D call TRBD2 (6 bases). Trimming cost V 5 bases and J 5 bases, with 16 bases left between them. This CDR3 is 14 amino acids long. Germline assignment: CDR1 MNHEY and CDR2 SMNVEV (reference sequence). The CDR3 protein is CASSPSGTSHEQYF. The CDR3 bases are TGTGCCAGCAGTCCCTCCGGGACTTCTCACGAGCAGTACTTC.

This clone was seen more than once but under ten times. V is TRBV7-8 and J is TRBJ1-1, with 8 positions matching TRBD1. Germline V gives CDR1 SGHVS, CDR2 FQNEAQ. Trimming took 3 bases from V and 1 from J; bases not matched to a gene: 1. The CDR3 runs to 14 residues. The CDR3 here is CASSFGQGNTEAFF. CDR3 nucleotides: TGTGCCAGCAGCTTTGGACAGGGGAACACTGAAGCTTTCTTT.

Here the CDR3 DNA reads TGTGCCAGTAGCCACGACAGGGAATGGGGCAATCAGCCCCAGCATTTT. Translation gives CASSHDREWGNQPQHF. This chain links TRBV19 with TRBJ1-5; 7 nucleotides align to TRBD1. Trimming at V came to 6 bases and at J to 2 bases, leaving 10 bases not matched to a gene. Germline V lookup: CDR1 LNHDA, CDR2 SQIVND (reference sequence). The length of the CDR3 is 16 residues.

The chain combines TRBV19 with TRBJ1-5; no clear D gene. V was trimmed by 3 bases and J by 4 bases, leaving 10 bases between them. CDR3 length: 14 amino acids. Germline CDR1 LNHDA, CDR2 SQIVND (reference sequence). CDR3: CASSMVRLNQPQHF. The CDR3 DNA reads as TGTGCCAGTAGTATGGTTCGACTTAATCAGCCCCAGCATTTT.

The chain is built from TRBV6-5 and TRBJ1-2; TRBD1 agrees at 9 bases. The CDR3 is made up of 14 amino acids. After removal of 2 bases from V and 6 bases from J, the junction contained 4 bases not matched to a gene. Germline values: CDR1 MNHEY, CDR2 SVGAGI. The CDR3: CASSYRGQGHGYTF. The DNA of the CDR3 is TGTGCCAGCAGTTACAGAGGACAGGGGCATGGCTACACCTTC.

The J gene is TRBJ2-5, the V gene TRBV12-3 or TRBV12-4, with D perhaps TRBD1 (6 bases). V lost 5 bases and J lost 4, with 8 bases in between. The CDR3 totals 12 residues. CDR3 protein: CASSPDRETQYF. In nucleotides, the CDR3 is TGTGCCAGCAGTCCGGACAGAGAGACCCAGTACTTC.

As for this clone: In the same sample, other DNA sequences code for this CDR3. The gene calls are TRBV27 and TRBJ2-7; D is unclear. The ends were cut back, 3 bases at V and 2 bases at J, with 11 bases in the middle. This CDR3 contains 14 residues. The germline V gene has CDR1 MNHEY and CDR2 SMNVEV (reference sequence). CDR3 region: CASSFGQSAYEQYF. DNA for the CDR3: TGTGCCAGCAGTTTTGGGCAGTCAGCCTACGAGCAGTACTTC.

The V and J genes are TRBV19 and TRBJ1-5, with D uncertain. This CDR3 is 12 amino acids long. Trimming stripped 6 bases from V and 4 bases from J, with 7 bases between. CDR1 and CDR2 (germline): LNHDA, SQIVND (reference sequence). The CDR3 DNA sequence: TGTGCCAGTAGGAGGTTAAATCAGCCCCAGCATTTT. It encodes CASRRLNQPQHF. The entire variable domain, with the rest obtained from reference TRBV19 and TRBJ1-5, is as follows: DGGITQSPKYLFRKEGQNVTLSCEQNLNHDAMYWYRQDPGQGLRLIYYSQIVNDFQKGDIAEGYSVSREKKESFPLTVTSAQKNPTAFYLCASRRLNQPQHFGDGTRLSIL.

The rearrangement uses TRBV9 and TRBJ1-2; a weak D match, TRBD1 (6 bases). Trimming pared 3 bases from V and 2 bases from J, leaving 14 bases between. The CDR3 length is 15 residues. Per the germline V gene, CDR1 is SGDLS and CDR2 is YYNGEE. DNA of the CDR3: TGTGCCAGCAGCGCCGACCCGGGACAAAACTATGGCTACACCTTC. Protein: CASSADPGQNYGYTF.

The chain is built from TRBV30 and TRBJ2-1; D gene unclear. Trimming cost V 6 bases and J 0 bases, with 21 bases left between them. The CDR3 length is 17 residues. The germline CDR1 and CDR2 sequences are GTSNPN and SVGIG (reference sequence). CDR3 loop: CACSPGLFMSSYNEQFF. The DNA of the CDR3 is TGTGCCTGCTCTCCTGGTTTGTTTATGAGCTCCTACAATGAGCAGTTCTTC.

The chain joins TRBV6-4 to TRBJ1-6; D is undetermined. This CDR3 has 13 residues. Germline lookup yields CDR1 MRHNA and CDR2 SNTAGT. V gave up 6 bases and J gave up 5 bases, with 8 bases separating them. CDR3 loop: CASSELDNSPLHF. CDR3 DNA: TGTGCCAGCAGCGAACTGGATAATTCACCCCTCCACTTT.

The genes are TRBV7-9 and TRBJ2-2; TRBD1 agrees at 7 bases. V shed 3 bases, J shed 6 bases, and the junction held 7 bases outside the gene matches. Germline CDR1 and CDR2: SEHNR and FQNEAQ (reference sequence). The CDR3 has 15 residues. The CDR3 loop is CASSLSTGRAGELFF. DNA of the CDR3: TGTGCCAGCAGCTTGTCGACAGGGCGGGCCGGGGAGCTGTTTTTT.

This chain joins TRBV11-2 and TRBJ1-2; maybe TRBD1 (5 bases). Germline values: CDR1 SGHAT, CDR2 FQNNGV. V dropped 1 base and J dropped 7 bases, with 16 bases sitting between them. The CDR3 totals 15 residues. Here the CDR3 reads CASSLVIGAGGGYTF. CDR3 bases: TGTGCCAGCAGCTTAGTCATCGGAGCCGGGGGTGGCTACACCTTC.

The chain is built from TRBV19 and TRBJ1-1, with a weak D call TRBD1 (5 bases). CDR1 and CDR2 (germline): LNHDA, SQIVND (reference sequence). CDR3 size: 14 residues. With 5 bases removed from V and 2 bases from J, the gap between germline ends came to 12 bases. CDR3 loop: CASSFYDSNTEAFF. The CDR3 DNA is TGTGCCAGTAGTTTCTACGACAGCAACACTGAAGCTTTCTTT.

This rearrangement joins TRBV29-1 to TRBJ2-4, with TRBD2 matching over 8 bases. This CDR3 comprises 13 residues. Per the germline V gene, CDR1 is SQVTM and CDR2 is ANQGSEA. The V gene end was trimmed by 6 bases and the J gene end by 2 bases; junction bases not matched to a gene: 3. The CDR3 loop reads CSVGGGSKNIQYF. The CDR3 DNA reads as TGCAGCGTCGGGGGGGGTTCCAAAAACATTCAGTACTTC.

This chain connects TRBV3-1 (or the pseudogene TRBV3-2) to TRBJ1-4; possible D gene TRBD1, 5 bases. Trimming stripped 0 bases from V and 4 bases from J, with 18 bases between. The CDR3 is made up of 18 amino acids. From germline, CDR1 is LGHDT and CDR2 YNNKEL (reference sequence). Here the CDR3 DNA reads TGTGCCAGCAGCCAAGATCCTAGGAGCCAGGGTCTTAATGAAAAACTGTTTTTT. This translates into CASSQDPRSQGLNEKLFF.

The rearrangement links TRBV5-6 to TRBJ2-1, with TRBD2 as a possible D gene (6 bases). There are 11 residues in the CDR3. The germline V gene encodes CDR1 SGHDT and CDR2 YYEEEE. V was cut by 2 bases and J by 13 bases, with 10 bases left in between. The CDR3 DNA reads TGTGCCAGCAGCTTTATGGGAGGTCAGTTCTTC. It encodes CASSFMGGQFF.

The chain couples TRBV28 to TRBJ1-5; 8 nucleotides match TRBD1. The V gene's germline CDR1 is MDHEN and CDR2 SYDVKM. This CDR3 contains 15 residues. The V segment lost 6 bases and the J segment 1 base; nucleotides outside the gene matches: 5. The chain's CDR3 is CASRTTGGSNQPQHF. The CDR3 DNA reads TGTGCCAGCAGGACCACAGGGGGAAGCAATCAGCCCCAGCATTTT.

This clone was observed a handful of times. V is TRBV5-1 and J is TRBJ1-1, with TRBD1 matching over 8 bases. CDR3 length: 13 amino acids. V shed 6 bases, J shed 6 bases, and the junction held 7 bases outside the gene matches. Germline loops: CDR1 SGHRS, CDR2 YFSETQ. CDR3 DNA: TGCGCCAGCAAAGAAGGACAGGGACCTGAAGCTTTCTTT. Protein sequence: CASKEGQGPEAFF.

The chain recombines TRBV29-1 with TRBJ2-5; possibly TRBD1 for D (5 bases). Germline CDR1 is SQVTM and CDR2 is ANQGSEA. CDR3 size: 11 residues. V was pared by 4 bases and J by 4 bases, with 7 bases between. CDR3 sequence (DNA): TGCAGCGTTGTGCAGGGAGAGACCCAGTACTTC. The encoded protein is CSVVQGETQYF.

Concerning this clone: Its ends do not fully match the called genes, so a read error is possible. The J gene is TRBJ2-2, the V gene TRBV7-7; maybe TRBD1 (6 bases). The CDR3 is 15 residues long. The V gene's germline CDR1 is SSHAT and CDR2 FNYEAQ (reference sequence). The CDR3 nucleotides read TGTGCTAGCAGCTTAGCAGGGGCTACAACCGGGGAGCTGTTTTTT. Translation gives CASSLAGATTGELFF. Drawing the rest from reference TRBV7-7 and TRBJ2-2, the complete variable domain is GAGVSQSPRYKVTKRGQDVTLRCDPISSHATLYWYQQALGQGPEFLTYFNYEAQPDKSGLPSDRFSAERPEGSISTLTIQRTEQRDSAMYRCASSLAGATTGELFFGEGSRLTVL.

The chain joins TRBV19 to TRBJ1-4; TRBD1 matches 8 bases. The CDR3 spans 17 residues. Germline CDR1 LNHDA, CDR2 SQIVND (reference sequence). V shed 7 bases and J 11 bases; nucleotides not matched to a gene: 21. Here the CDR3 reads CASTVSTGDVGGWKLFF. CDR3 nucleotide sequence: TGTGCCAGTACCGTATCGACAGGGGATGTAGGGGGATGGAAACTGTTTTTT.

V usage is TRBV19 and J usage is TRBJ1-1; weak D call: TRBD1 (5 bases). Germline CDR1 and CDR2: LNHDA and SQIVND (reference sequence). The CDR3 runs to 14 residues. The V end lost 3 bases, the J end lost 4 bases, and 12 bases lay between the germline ends. The CDR3 sequence: CASSILGRATEAFF. CDR3 DNA: TGTGCCAGTAGTATCCTGGGCAGGGCCACTGAAGCTTTCTTT.

The V and J genes are TRBV9 and TRBJ1-2; the match to TRBD1 covers 7 bases. The CDR3 has 15 residues. V was clipped by 3 bases and J by 5 bases; unmatched bases: 10. Germline assignment: CDR1 SGDLS and CDR2 YYNGEE. CDR3 in DNA: TGTGCCAGCAGCGCACTTGCGGGACAGTCTTATGGCTACACCTTC. Protein sequence: CASSALAGQSYGYTF.

The genes are TRBV7-6 and TRBJ2-2, with D perhaps TRBD2 (5 bases). The CDR3 has 15 residues. Germline loops: CDR1 SGHVS, CDR2 FNYEAQ. The ends were cut back, 0 bases at V and 7 bases at J, with 12 bases in the middle. This chain's CDR3 is CASSLAPVGGGELFF. The CDR3 coding sequence is TGTGCCAGCAGCTTAGCGCCGGTAGGAGGCGGGGAGCTGTTTTTT.

The chain recombines TRBV5-1 with TRBJ2-6; D unresolved. CDR3 size: 15 residues. Trimming removed 6 bases at V and 0 bases at J, with 10 bases between. The V gene's germline CDR1 is SGHRS and CDR2 YFSETQ. In DNA, the CDR3 is TGCGCCAGCACCCCGGAGCCCTCTGGGGCCAACGTCCTGACTTTC. It encodes CASTPEPSGANVLTF. Full variable domain (remainder filled in from reference TRBV5-1 and TRBJ2-6): KAGVTQTPRYLIKTRGQQVTLSCSPISGHRSVSWYQQTPGQGLQFLFEYFSETQRNKGNFPGRFSGRQFSNSRSEMNVSTLELGDSALYLCASTPEPSGANVLTFGAGSRLTVL.

This rearrangement joins TRBV7-9 to TRBJ1-6, with D unclear. The length of the CDR3 is 12 residues. The V gene lost 5 bases and the J gene lost 7 bases, with 6 bases spanning the gap. Looked up from germline, CDR1 is SEHNR and CDR2 is FQNEAQ (reference sequence). The DNA for the CDR3 is TGTGCCAGCAGCCTACTGAATTCACCCCTCCACTTT. Encoded protein: CASSLLNSPLHF.

On this clone: Additional DNA sequences in this sample encode the identical CDR3. V usage is TRBV19 and J usage is TRBJ2-3, with TRBD1 identical over 9 bases. The germline CDR1 and CDR2 sequences are LNHDA and SQIVND (reference sequence). After removal of 4 bases from V and 1 base from J, the junction contained 3 bases not matched to a gene. The CDR3 sequence is 15 residues long. The DNA of the CDR3 is TGTGCCAGTAGTAACCGGGACAGGGGCACAGATACGCAGTATTTT. This gives the protein CASSNRDRGTDTQYF. The full variable domain, in which reference TRBV19 and TRBJ2-3 provide the parts outside the CDR3, is DGGITQSPKYLFRKEGQNVTLSCEQNLNHDAMYWYRQDPGQGLRLIYYSQIVNDFQKGDIAEGYSVSREKKESFPLTVTSAQKNPTAFYLCASSNRDRGTDTQYFGPGTRLTVL.